The 7 T cell receptor beta chains listed next were all sequenced from one sample in a study of cytomegalovirus exposure and HLA in healthy donors. The PCR employed 60 Vbeta primers together with 13 Jbeta primers. The repertoire was sequenced with immunoSEQ multiplex PCR; TCRdb's copy has only in-frame clones and lacks some. The data hold around 190,000 clones, with under 85% observed a single time. The sample was PBMCs. All receptors derive from a woman aged 18-29 years in good health and CMV-seronegative.

The chain couples TRBV7-9 to TRBJ1-1, with D perhaps TRBD1 (5 bases). The germline V gene encodes CDR1 SEHNR and CDR2 FQNEAQ (reference sequence). The length of the CDR3 is 14 residues. Trimming took 1 base from V and 4 from J, leaving 10 bases between them. The CDR3 protein is CASSLGQGVTEAFF. In DNA, the CDR3 is TGTGCCAGCAGCTTAGGCCAAGGGGTCACTGAAGCTTTCTTT. Full variable domain (outside the CDR3, taken from reference TRBV7-9 and TRBJ1-1): DTGVSQNPRHKITKRGQNVTFRCDPISEHNRLYWYRQTLGQGPEFLTYFQNEAQLEKSRLLSDRFSAERPKGSFSTLEIQRTEQGDSAMYLCASSLGQGVTEAFFGQGTRLTVV.

The chain links TRBV4-2 to TRBJ2-5; weak D call: TRBD2 (5 bases). Between the trimmed V and J ends, which lost 1 base and 5 bases, there was a span of 20 bases. CDR1 is LGHNA and CDR2 is YNFKEQ in the germline V gene. The CDR3 sequence is 17 residues long. The CDR3 bases are TGTGCCAGCAGCCAAGGCCTCGCTTCTTTCTTAGCGGAGACCCAGTACTTC. Its translation is CASSQGLASFLAETQYF.

The chain links TRBV4-3 to TRBJ2-1; 11 positions agree with TRBD2. The CDR3 contains 18 residues. CDR1 and CDR2 from the germline V gene are LGHNA and YSLEER. The V segment lost 4 bases and the J segment 0 bases; nucleotides outside the gene matches: 8. CDR3 coding DNA: TGCGCCAGCAGCCGCCCACCGGGGACTAGCGGCTCCTACAATGAGCAGTTCTTC. Protein sequence: CASSRPPGTSGSYNEQFF.

The genes are TRBV28 and TRBJ1-5, with D hard to call. The germline V and J ends were trimmed by 7 bases and 1 base, with 5 bases remaining between them. CDR1 and CDR2 from the germline V gene are MDHEN and SYDVKM. The CDR3 is 12 amino acids. CDR3 DNA sequence: TGTGCCAGCAAGAGAAGCAATCAGCCCCAGCATTTT. Translating it yields CASKRSNQPQHF.

This clone was picked up a small number of times. This chain uses TRBV27 with TRBJ1-1; a weak D match, TRBD1 (6 bases). Trimming pared 5 bases from V and 4 bases from J, leaving 14 bases between. Per germline, CDR1 MNHEY and CDR2 SMNVEV (reference sequence). This CDR3 has 14 amino acids. The CDR3 sequence: CASSQLLTGTEAFF. CDR3 coding DNA: TGTGCCAGCAGTCAACTTCTGACAGGCACTGAAGCTTTCTTT.

The V call is TRBV7-3, the J call TRBJ2-1; 8 bases match TRBD2. Losses at the gene ends were 2 bases for V and 10 bases for J; bases not matched to a gene: 4. Per the germline V gene, CDR1 is SGHTA and CDR2 is FQGTGA. This CDR3 comprises 13 residues. The CDR3 region has the DNA TGTGCCAGCAGCTTAGCAGCGGGAGAAGAGCAGTTCTTC. Protein: CASSLAAGEEQFF.

The chain links TRBV6-5 to TRBJ2-3, with 8 nucleotides matching TRBD2. The CDR3 consists of 13 residues. Germline CDR1 MNHEY, CDR2 SVGAGI. The V and J ends lost 4 bases and 4 bases, in that order; junction bases with no gene match: 1. The CDR3 spells CASSSGGPDTQYF. The CDR3 DNA is TGTGCCAGCAGTTCGGGGGGGCCAGATACGCAGTATTTT.